This T cell receptor (beta chain) was recovered during a study of regulatory T cells in long-lasting Graves disease (dated by TCRdb to about 2021). For the wider study: Antithyroid drugs had been taken for less than 3 months by newly diagnosed Graves' disease patients. Persistent Graves' disease patients were compared with newly diagnosed Graves' disease patients by peripheral blood TCR sequencing and RNA sequencing. TCR sequencing covered roughly 13 persistent and approximately 20 newly diagnosed Graves' disease patients, some 33 samples in total. The study was conducted in China and was registered as a clinical trial. The full study reports these points: The authors noted that the small sample size was a limitation that may lower accuracy. Compared with newly diagnosed patients, patients with persistent Graves' disease had lower TCR Shannon entropy and fewer highly expanded clones, which suggests clonal expansion. The study examined only peripheral blood because the primary lesion, thyroid tissue, could not be accessed. Persistent patients shared more public clonotypes among themselves (2,741) than newly diagnosed patients did (more than 950). Sequencing and analysis were limited to the TCR beta chain. TRBV28, TRBJ1-2 and TRBJ2-5 were preferentially used in persistent disease, while TRBV20-1 and TRBJ2-1 were favored in newly diagnosed disease.

Library preparation employed multiplex PCR. The sample was run on an Illumina HiSeq 4000. CDR3 regions were amplified by Arm-PCR with iRepertoire HTBI primers to construct TCR beta libraries. Before sequencing, the PCR products went through gel purification. Concerning the study's data processing: Gene usage analysis of CDR3 amino acid clonotypes used the roughly 60 TRBV and more than 13 TRBJ segments found across samples. COPE and FqMerger were used to merge the filtered high-quality paired reads into contigs. BLAST was used to align contigs to IMGT TRBV, TRBD and TRBJ reference genes, and CDR3 was defined according to IMGT. Highly expanded clones were defined as clonotypes with a frequency above 0.1%. Shannon entropy was used to measure repertoire diversity, and the Gini coefficient was used to measure V-J evenness. A clonotype was considered public if more than one individual shared it. TCRdb trimmed the raw reads at Q25, called clones with MiXCR and kept productive beta chains. All rows with the same CDR3 protein become a single entry with the most common DNA and genes. TCRdb, not the authors, supplied the V and J calls. Recorded for this sample are about 610,000 distinct CDR3 sequences; around 16% of them occurred a single time. The ten largest clones take up more than 10% of the sample.

V sheds 4 bases and J sheds 4 bases, leaving 14 bases between their ends. In the germline V gene (reference sequence), CDR1 corresponds to SEHNR and CDR2 to FQNEAQ. The CDR3, cysteine through phenylalanine, is 15 amino acids long. This entry keeps only the CDR3 DNA: 45 bases, framed from base 1. In light of the paper, this sample's time point label describes: newly diagnosed GD, antithyroid drugs for less than 3 months. For both TCR sequencing and RNA sequencing, RNA was extracted from PBMCs using TRIzol. The diagnosis of Graves' disease was made according to American Thyroid Association guidelines. Patients were recruited from an endocrinology department in Xi'an, China. From each patient, about 9.7 milliliters of peripheral blood was collected into an EDTA anticoagulant tube. Ficoll Paque Plus density gradient separation was used to isolate PBMCs, and no further T cell sorting was done. An Agilent 2100 Bioanalyzer and agarose gel were used to assess RNA quality, and a NanoDrop 2000 was used to measure RNA concentration.

This clonotype was picked up a small number of times. There is no known antigen for this receptor. Base qualities are not at hand, and no much larger clone is one base apart. In addition, the sample was reused for a study of T cells in Graves' hyperthyroidism and ophthalmopathy. As the second study states: Graves' hyperthyroidism was defined as stable when no progression to ophthalmopathy occurred over 18 months of follow-up. The hyperthyroidism patients were between 18 and 65 years old and newly diagnosed, with a disease duration of less than 2 months. Patients with uncontrolled infections, other autoimmune diseases, pregnancy or lactation were excluded. Diagnoses were established on the basis of clinical symptoms, serum thyroxine and TRAb, thyroid ultrasound, and orbital computed tomography. The first round of RT-PCR for the TCR CDR3 was performed with the HTBI primer set and the Qiagen OneStep RT-PCR kit. Most expanded thyroid clonotypes (frequency above 0.001) were also detected in blood, suggesting blood repertoires may reflect thyroid immune responses. In cross-validation, a model built on a 13 V-J signature told ophthalmopathy apart from stable hyperthyroidism with approximately 90% sensitivity and about 81% specificity, and in testing the same model reached 80%/75%. During validation, the model predicted progression to ophthalmopathy a median of around 6 months ahead of onset, with almost 71% sensitivity and under 85% specificity. To identify distinguishing TCR V-J signatures, a discovery cohort of about 100 patients was used, comprising 43 with Graves' ophthalmopathy and 55 to 65 with stable Graves' hyperthyroidism. An independent validation cohort of fewer than 20 hyperthyroidism patients and about 15 patients who later progressed to ophthalmopathy tested prospective prediction of ophthalmopathy. The roughly 90 discovery patients were divided at random into training and test sets in a 7:3 ratio. In six Graves' hyperthyroidism patients, the study also compared T-cell repertoires from thyroid tissue with T-cell repertoires from blood. Once sampling was done, hyperthyroidism patients were given methimazole at a starting dose of 30 mg daily, whereas ophthalmopathy patients were given high-dose intravenous methylprednisolone. A second multiplex PCR round built the libraries, followed by size selection and purification. Libraries were sequenced paired-end with 100 bp reads on an Illumina HiSeq2000. SOAPnuke was used to process the raw data, removing reads that contained adapters or uncalled bases, had a mean Phred below 15, or lacked an exact match to the constant primer or identifier. High-quality paired reads were merged using COPE v1.2.5, and each unique nucleotide sequence was defined as a clonotype. Clonotypes were aligned to IMGT TRBV, TRBD and TRBJ reference segments using MiTCR v1.1. Analysis was restricted to V-J combinations with a frequency above 0.0001, which covered just over 98% of repertoires. A TCS score was defined as the ratio of F50 (clonal expansion) to E x V (chaos), with BLOSUM62-based TCRdist applied between CDR3 peptides within each V-J. Welch's t-statistics and random forest reduced around 520 V-J features to 10 to 15, which were used in a naive Bayes classifier (R e1071). No statistical method was used to fix the sample size in advance, and group allocation was not hidden from the investigators. The paper describes TCR Vbeta CDR3 sequencing of about 140 peripheral blood samples, made up of approximately 40 ophthalmopathy patients, roughly 72 hyperthyroidism patients and approximately 17 progressor patients.

This receptor was taken from a young man with Graves disease. Donor details come from another sample of the same person, matched by shared clones. The V and J segments used are TRBV7-9 and TRBJ1-5, and possibly TRBD1, on 5 matching bases. The specimen comprised peripheral blood mononuclear cells (PBMCs), sampled at new diagnosis, from a patient treated with antithyroid drugs. CDR3 reads: CASSSGGTDNQPQHF. The nucleotides read TGTGCCAGCAGCTCCGGGGGGACGGATAATCAGCCCCAGCATTTT.